This T cell receptor (beta chain) was sequenced for a study of cytomegalovirus exposure and HLA in healthy donors. The V gene's germline CDR1 is MNHEY and CDR2 SMNVEV (reference sequence). The CDR3 consists of 16 residues. Trimming took 8 bases from V and 2 from J, leaving 19 bases between them. 60 Vbeta and 13 Jbeta primers were used in PCR. Assay: immunoSEQ multiplex PCR; the TCRdb copy retains only in-frame clones and omits some. The sample includes 50,000 to 75,000 clones, approximately 80% of them seen just once. The receptor was isolated from a woman aged 40 to 49 in good health and CMV-seronegative. Input material: PBMCs. The gene calls are TRBV27 and TRBJ1-5; the D gene is possibly TRBD1 (5 bases). In DNA, the CDR3 is TGTGCCAGCGCCCAAGACAGTCGAGAGGGCAATCAGCCCCAGCATTTT. It specifies CASAQDSREGNQPQHF.